This T cell receptor beta chain originates from a study of blood T cell repertoires in COVID-19. The protocol was immunoSEQ multiplex PCR, while the TCRdb copy is restricted to in-frame clones and leaves out a portion. Among about 30,000 clones listed, approximately 86% were seen once. V was shortened by 2 bases and J by 3 bases, with 9 bases between the two germline ends. The V gene's germline CDR1 is SGHDT and CDR2 YYEEEE. The CDR3 has 13 amino acids. This TCR derives from a human donor in a cohort sampled during active COVID-19. The specimen sequenced was peripheral blood. The chain combines TRBV5-6 with TRBJ2-7; possibly TRBD1 for D (6 bases). CDR3 region: CASSFRTDYEQYF. In DNA, the CDR3 is TGTGCCAGCAGCTTCAGGACAGACTACGAGCAGTACTTC. Drawing the rest from reference TRBV5-6 and TRBJ2-7, the complete variable domain is DAGVTQSPTHLIKTRGQQVTLRCSPKSGHDTVSWYQQALGQGPQFIFQYYEEEERQRGNFPDRFSGHQFPNYSSELNVNALLLGDSALYLCASSFRTDYEQYFGPGTRLTVT.